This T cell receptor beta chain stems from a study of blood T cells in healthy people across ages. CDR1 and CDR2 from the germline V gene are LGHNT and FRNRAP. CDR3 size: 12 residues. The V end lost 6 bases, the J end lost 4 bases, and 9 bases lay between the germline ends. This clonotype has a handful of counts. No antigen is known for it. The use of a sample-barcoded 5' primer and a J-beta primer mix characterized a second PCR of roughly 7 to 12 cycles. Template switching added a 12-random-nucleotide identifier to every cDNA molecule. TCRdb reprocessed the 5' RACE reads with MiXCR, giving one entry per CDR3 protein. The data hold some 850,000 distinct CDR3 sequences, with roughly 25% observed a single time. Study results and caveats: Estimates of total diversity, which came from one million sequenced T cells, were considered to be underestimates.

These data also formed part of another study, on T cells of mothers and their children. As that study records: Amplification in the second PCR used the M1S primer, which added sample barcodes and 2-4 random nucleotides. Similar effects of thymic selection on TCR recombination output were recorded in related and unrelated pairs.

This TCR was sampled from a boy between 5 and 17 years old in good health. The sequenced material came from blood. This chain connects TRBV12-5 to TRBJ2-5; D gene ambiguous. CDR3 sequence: CASGNPGETQYF. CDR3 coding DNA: TGTGCTAGTGGCAACCCGGGAGAGACCCAGTACTTC.